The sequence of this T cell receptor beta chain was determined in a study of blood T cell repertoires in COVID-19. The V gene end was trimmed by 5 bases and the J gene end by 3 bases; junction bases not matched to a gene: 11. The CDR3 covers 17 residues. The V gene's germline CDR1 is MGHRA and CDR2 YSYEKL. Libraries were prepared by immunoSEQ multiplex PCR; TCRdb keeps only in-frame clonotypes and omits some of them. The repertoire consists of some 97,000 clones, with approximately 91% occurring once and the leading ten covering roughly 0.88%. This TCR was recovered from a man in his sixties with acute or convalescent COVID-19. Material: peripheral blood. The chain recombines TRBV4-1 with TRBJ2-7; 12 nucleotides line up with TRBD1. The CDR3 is CASSFRDRGQGDYEQYF. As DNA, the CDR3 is TGCGCCAGCAGCTTCCGGGACAGGGGGCAAGGGGACTACGAGCAGTACTTC.